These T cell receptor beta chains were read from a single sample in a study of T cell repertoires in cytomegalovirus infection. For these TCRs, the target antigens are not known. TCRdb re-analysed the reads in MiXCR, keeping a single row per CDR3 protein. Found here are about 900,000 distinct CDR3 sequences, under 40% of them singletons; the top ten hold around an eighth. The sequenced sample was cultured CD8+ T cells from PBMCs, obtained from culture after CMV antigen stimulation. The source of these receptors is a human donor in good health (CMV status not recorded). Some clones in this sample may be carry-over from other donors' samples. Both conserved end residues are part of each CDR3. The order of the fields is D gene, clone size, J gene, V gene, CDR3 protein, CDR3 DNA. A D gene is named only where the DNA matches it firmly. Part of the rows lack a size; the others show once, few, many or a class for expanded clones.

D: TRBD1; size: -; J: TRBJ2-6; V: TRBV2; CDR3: CASPSQQGVFSGANVLTF; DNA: TGTGCCAGCCCAAGCCAACAGGGGGTATTCTCTGGGGCCAACGTCCTGACTTTC
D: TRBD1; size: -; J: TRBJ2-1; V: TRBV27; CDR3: CASSSGTGGYEQFF; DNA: TGTGCCAGCAGTTCCGGGACAGGGGGCTATGAGCAGTTCTTC
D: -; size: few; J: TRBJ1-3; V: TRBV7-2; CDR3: CASTQGTSSGNTIYF; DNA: TGTGCCAGCACCCAAGGAACGAGCTCTGGAAACACCATATATTTT
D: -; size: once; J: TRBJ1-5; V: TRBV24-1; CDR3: CATSGAGQSNQPQHF; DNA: TGTGCCACCAGTGGGGCAGGGCAAAGCAATCAGCCCCAGCATTTT
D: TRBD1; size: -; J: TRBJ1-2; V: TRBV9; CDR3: CASSVGGGSIYGYTF; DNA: TGTGCCAGCAGCGTAGGAGGGGGCAGCATCTATGGCTACACCTTC
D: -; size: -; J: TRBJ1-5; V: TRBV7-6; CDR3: CASSPQDLSYQPQHF; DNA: TGTGCCAGCAGCCCCCAGGACCTTTCTTATCAGCCCCAGCATTTT
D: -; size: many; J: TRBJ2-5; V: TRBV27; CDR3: CASSSTGFPETQYF; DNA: TGTGCCAGCAGTTCCACAGGGTTCCCGGAGACCCAGTACTTC
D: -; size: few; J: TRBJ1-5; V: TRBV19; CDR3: CATQGIYSNQPQHF; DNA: TGTGCCACCCAAGGGATTTATAGCAATCAGCCCCAGCATTTT
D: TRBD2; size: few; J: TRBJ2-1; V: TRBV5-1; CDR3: CASSLVLGGMHNEQFF; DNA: TGCGCCAGCAGCTTGGTTTTGGGGGGGATGCACAATGAGCAGTTCTTC
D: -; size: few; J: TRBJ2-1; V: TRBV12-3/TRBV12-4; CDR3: CAISFFVELNEQFF; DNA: TGTGCCATAAGTTTCTTCGTCGAGCTCAATGAGCAGTTCTTC
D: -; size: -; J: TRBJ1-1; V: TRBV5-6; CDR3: CASSFRAEAFF; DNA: TGTGCCAGCAGCTTCCGGGCTGAAGCTTTCTTT
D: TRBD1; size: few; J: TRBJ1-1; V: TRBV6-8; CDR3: CASLPGTGHTEAFF; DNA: TGTGCCAGCCTTCCGGGGACAGGGCACACTGAAGCTTTCTTT
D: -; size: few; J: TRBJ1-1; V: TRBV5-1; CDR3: CASWGTENTEAFF; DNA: TGCGCCAGCTGGGGGACGGAAAACACTGAAGCTTTCTTT
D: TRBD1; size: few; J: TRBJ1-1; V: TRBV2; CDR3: CASGQGAFF; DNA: TGTGCCAGCGGACAGGGGGCTTTCTTT
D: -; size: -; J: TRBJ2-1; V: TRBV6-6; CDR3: CASSYPKSNEGRRNEQFF; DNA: TGTGCCAGCAGTTACCCCAAAAGTAATGAGGGTCGCCGGAATGAGCAGTTCTTC
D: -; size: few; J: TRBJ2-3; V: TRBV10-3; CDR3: CAISESTLTTMSLTQYF; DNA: TGTGCCATCAGTGAGTCGACTCTTACTACTATGTCGCTTACGCAGTATTTT
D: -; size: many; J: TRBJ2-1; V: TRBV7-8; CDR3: CASSLEAASPYNEQFF; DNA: TGTGCCAGCAGCTTAGAAGCTGCGAGCCCCTACAATGAGCAGTTCTTC
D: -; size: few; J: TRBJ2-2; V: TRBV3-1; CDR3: CASSPPSRAGELFF; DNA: TGTGCCAGCAGCCCTCCAAGTAGGGCCGGGGAGCTGTTTTTT
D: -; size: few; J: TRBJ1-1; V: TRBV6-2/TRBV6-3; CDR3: CASSYTTGTRNTEAFF; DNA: TGTGCCAGCAGTTATACCACCGGGACACGGAACACTGAAGCTTTCTTT
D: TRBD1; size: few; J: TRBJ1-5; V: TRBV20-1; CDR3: CSARQGGNQPQHF; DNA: TGCAGTGCAAGACAGGGGGGAAATCAGCCCCAGCATTTT
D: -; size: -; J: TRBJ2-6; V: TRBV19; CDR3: CASTPQGHQTSGANVLTF; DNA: TGTGCCAGTACCCCCCAGGGACACCAGACATCTGGGGCCAACGTCCTGACTTTC
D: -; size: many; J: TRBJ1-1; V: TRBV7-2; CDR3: CASSPGRRLMNTEAFF; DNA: TGTGCCAGCAGCCCAGGCAGGAGGTTGATGAACACTGAAGCTTTCTTT
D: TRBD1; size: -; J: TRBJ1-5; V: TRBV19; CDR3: CATWDSGANQPQHF; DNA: TGTGCCACCTGGGACAGTGGGGCTAATCAGCCCCAGCATTTT
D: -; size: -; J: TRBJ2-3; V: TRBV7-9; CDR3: CATNSLTDHRTDTQYF; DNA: TGTGCCACAAACTCTCTGACAGACCATAGGACAGATACGCAGTATTTT
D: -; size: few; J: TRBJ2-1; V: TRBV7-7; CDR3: CASSSRDSDLKQFF; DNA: TGTGCTAGCAGCTCCCGGGACTCCGATTTAAAGCAGTTCTTC
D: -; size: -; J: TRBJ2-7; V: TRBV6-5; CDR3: CASRVLYEQYF; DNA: TGTGCCAGCAGGGTGCTCTACGAGCAGTACTTC
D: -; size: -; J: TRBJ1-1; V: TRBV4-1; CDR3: CASSSGEANTEAFF; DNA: TGCGCCAGCAGCTCAGGGGAGGCGAACACTGAAGCTTTCTTT
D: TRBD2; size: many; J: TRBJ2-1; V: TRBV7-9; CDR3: CASSLVTGGVYNEQFF; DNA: TGTGCCAGCAGCTTAGTAACCGGGGGGGTCTACAATGAGCAGTTCTTC
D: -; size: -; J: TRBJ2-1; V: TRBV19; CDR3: CASSIGGGVYNEQFF; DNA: TGTGCCAGTAGTATAGGAGGAGGGGTCTACAATGAGCAGTTCTTC
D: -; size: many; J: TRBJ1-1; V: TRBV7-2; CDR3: CASSLEPGGKAFF; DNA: TGTGCCAGCAGCTTAGAACCCGGAGGAAAAGCTTTCTTT
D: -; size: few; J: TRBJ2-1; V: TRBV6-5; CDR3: CASSYSGGAANEQFF; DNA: TGTGCCAGCAGTTACTCTGGAGGGGCGGCCAATGAGCAGTTCTTC
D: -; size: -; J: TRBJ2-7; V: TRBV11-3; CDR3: CASSLVSALGNEQYF; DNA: TGTGCCAGCAGCTTAGTGAGCGCCCTCGGGAACGAGCAGTACTTC
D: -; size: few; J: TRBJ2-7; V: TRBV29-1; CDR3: CSVEEPGMVDEQYF; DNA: TGCAGCGTTGAAGAACCGGGGATGGTGGACGAGCAGTACTTC
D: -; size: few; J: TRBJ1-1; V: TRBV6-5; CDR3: CASSYEGGTEAFF; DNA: TGTGCCAGCAGTTACGAGGGAGGGACTGAAGCTTTCTTT
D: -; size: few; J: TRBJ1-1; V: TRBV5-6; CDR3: CASSTGFEAFF; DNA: TGTGCCAGCAGCACGGGTTTTGAAGCTTTCTTT
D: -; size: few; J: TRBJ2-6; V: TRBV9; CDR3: CASSAPRDIGYGANVLTF; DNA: TGTGCCAGCAGCGCGCCCCGGGACATCGGTTATGGGGCCAACGTCCTGACTTTC
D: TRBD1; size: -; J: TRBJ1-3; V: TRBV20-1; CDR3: CSASDRVGNTIYF; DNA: TGCAGTGCCAGTGACAGGGTTGGAAACACCATATATTTT
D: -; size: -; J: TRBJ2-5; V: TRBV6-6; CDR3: CASGSGRKETQYF; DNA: TGTGCCAGCGGTTCAGGCAGGAAAGAGACCCAGTACTTC
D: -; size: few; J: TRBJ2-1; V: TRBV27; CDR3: CASSLTEVNEQFF; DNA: TGTGCCAGCAGTTTAACAGAGGTGAATGAGCAGTTCTTC
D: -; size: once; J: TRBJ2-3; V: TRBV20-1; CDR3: CSARDGPTDTQYF; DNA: TGCAGTGCTAGGGACGGACCCACAGATACGCAGTATTTT
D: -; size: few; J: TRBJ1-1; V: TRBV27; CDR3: CASSLSWGTIEAFF; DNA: TGTGCCAGCAGTTTATCGTGGGGAACCATTGAAGCTTTCTTT
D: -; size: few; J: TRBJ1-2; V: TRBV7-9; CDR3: CASSPGTLRGGYTF; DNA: TGTGCCAGCAGCCCCGGGACGCTTAGGGGTGGCTACACCTTC
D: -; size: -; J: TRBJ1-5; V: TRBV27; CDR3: CASSPIGTYNQPQHF; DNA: TGTGCCAGCAGTCCCATAGGGACCTACAATCAGCCCCAGCATTTT
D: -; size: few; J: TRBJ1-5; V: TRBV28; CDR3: CASRVGWDQPQHF; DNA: TGTGCCAGCAGAGTGGGCTGGGATCAGCCCCAGCATTTT
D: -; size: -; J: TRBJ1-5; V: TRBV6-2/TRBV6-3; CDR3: CASSYSRRKGGNQPQHF; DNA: TGTGCCAGCAGTTACTCGAGGAGAAAAGGGGGCAATCAGCCCCAGCATTTT
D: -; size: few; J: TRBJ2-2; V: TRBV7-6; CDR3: CASSPSPRAVTGELFF; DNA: TGTGCCAGCAGCCCCTCGCCCCGGGCAGTTACCGGGGAGCTGTTTTTT
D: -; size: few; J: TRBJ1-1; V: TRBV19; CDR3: CASNGVLDQWAEAFF; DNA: TGTGCCTCAAATGGGGTGCTCGATCAATGGGCTGAAGCTTTCTTT
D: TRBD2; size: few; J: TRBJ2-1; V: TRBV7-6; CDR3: CASRRLAGGAYNEQFF; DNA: TGTGCCAGCAGGCGACTAGCGGGGGGGGCCTACAATGAGCAGTTCTTC